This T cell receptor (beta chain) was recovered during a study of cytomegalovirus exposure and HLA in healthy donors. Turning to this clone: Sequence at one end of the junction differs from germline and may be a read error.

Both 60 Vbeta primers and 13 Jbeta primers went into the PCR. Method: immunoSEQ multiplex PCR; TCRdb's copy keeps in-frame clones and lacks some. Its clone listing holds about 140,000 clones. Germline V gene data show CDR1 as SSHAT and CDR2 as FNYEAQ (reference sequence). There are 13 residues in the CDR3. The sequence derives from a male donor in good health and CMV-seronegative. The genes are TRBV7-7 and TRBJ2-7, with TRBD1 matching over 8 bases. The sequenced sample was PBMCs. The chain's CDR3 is CASSLRTGNEQYF. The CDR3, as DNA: TGTGCTAGCAGCCTAAGGACAGGGAACGAGCAGTACTTC. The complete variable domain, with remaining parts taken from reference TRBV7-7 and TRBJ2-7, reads GAGVSQSPRYKVTKRGQDVTLRCDPISSHATLYWYQQALGQGPEFLTYFNYEAQPDKSGLPSDRFSAERPEGSISTLTIQRTEQRDSAMYRCASSLRTGNEQYFGPGTRLTVT.